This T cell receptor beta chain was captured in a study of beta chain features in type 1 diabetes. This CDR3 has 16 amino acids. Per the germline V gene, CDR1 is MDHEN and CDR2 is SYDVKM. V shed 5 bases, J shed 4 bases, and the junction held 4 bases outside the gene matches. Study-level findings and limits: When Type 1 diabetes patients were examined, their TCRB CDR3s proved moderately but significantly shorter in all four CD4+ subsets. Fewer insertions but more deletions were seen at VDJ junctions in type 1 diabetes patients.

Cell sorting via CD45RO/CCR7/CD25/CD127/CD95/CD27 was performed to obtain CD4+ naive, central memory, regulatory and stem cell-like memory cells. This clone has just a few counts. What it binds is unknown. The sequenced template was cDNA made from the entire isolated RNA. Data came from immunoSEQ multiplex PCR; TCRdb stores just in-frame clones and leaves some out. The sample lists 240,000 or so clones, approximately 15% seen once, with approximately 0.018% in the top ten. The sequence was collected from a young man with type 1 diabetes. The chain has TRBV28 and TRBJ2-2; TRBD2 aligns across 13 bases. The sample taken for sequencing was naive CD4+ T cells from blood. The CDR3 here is CASSGGTSGVTGELFF. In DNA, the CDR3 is TGTGCCAGCAGTGGCGGGACTAGCGGGGTCACCGGGGAGCTGTTTTTT.